What follows are 6 T cell receptor beta chains derived from one specimen sequenced in a study of blood T cell repertoires in COVID-19. Libraries were prepared by immunoSEQ multiplex PCR; TCRdb keeps only in-frame clonotypes and omits some of them. The sample contains tens of thousands of clones, roughly 80% of which appear only once. Input material: peripheral blood. All receptors derive from an older woman with acute or convalescent COVID-19.

This clone showed up just once. This chain joins TRBV28 and TRBJ1-2, with D unclear. V lost 7 bases and J 2 bases, leaving 14 bases between the germline ends. The CDR3 extends over 14 amino acids. Germline CDR1 is MDHEN and CDR2 is SYDVKM. CDR3 sequence (DNA): TGTGCCAGCAACCGTACCCCCAGGAACTATGGCTACACCTTC. Its protein product is CASNRTPRNYGYTF.

The chain employs TRBV14 and TRBJ2-2, with 9 bases fitting TRBD2. With 3 bases clipped from V and 5 bases from J, the junction kept 1 base outside the gene matches. The length of the CDR3 is 14 residues. Per germline, CDR1 SGHDN and CDR2 FVKESK. CDR3 nucleotide sequence: TGTGCCAGCAGCCAGCGGGGGGGGACCGGGGAGCTGTTTTTT. Amino acid sequence: CASSQRGGTGELFF.

This rearrangement joins TRBV7-9 to TRBJ2-7, with a tentative D call TRBD1 (6 bases). The V gene lost 5 bases and the J gene lost 9 bases, with 14 bases spanning the gap. The germline CDR1 and CDR2 sequences are SEHNR and FQNEAQ (reference sequence). CDR3 length: 12 amino acids. The CDR3 DNA follows: TGTGCCAGCAGCGCAGGGGTAGAGCGGCAGTACTTC. This codes for CASSAGVERQYF.

This chain links TRBV5-1 with TRBJ2-3, with a weak D call TRBD1 (5 bases). This CDR3 contains 15 residues. Germline CDR1 is SGHRS and CDR2 is YFSETQ. Trimming pared 0 bases from V and 1 base from J, leaving 9 bases between. CDR3 region: CASSLGTTGTDTQYF. CDR3 coding DNA: TGCGCCAGCAGCTTGGGGACAACGGGCACAGATACGCAGTATTTT.

This clone has more than one count but fewer than ten. V usage is TRBV7-3 and J usage is TRBJ2-3; TRBD2 might be the D (6 bases). CDR1 SGHTA and CDR2 FQGTGA come from the germline V gene. The CDR3 totals 15 residues. Deletions cut 5 bases from V and 6 bases from J, with 18 bases between. CDR3 sequence (DNA): TGTGCCAGCAGCCACGGGGACTTCGGCAGGGATACGCAGTATTTT. This gives the protein CASSHGDFGRDTQYF.

The chain uses TRBV6-6 and TRBJ1-1; 9 nucleotides line up with TRBD1. The J segment lost 3 bases and the V segment lost 5 bases, leaving 1 base of the junction unmatched. Per the germline V gene, CDR1 is MNHNY and CDR2 is SVGAGI (reference sequence). This CDR3 region has 13 residues. In DNA, the CDR3 is TGTGCCAGCAGTGGGACAGGGTACACTGAAGCTTTCTTT. Translating it yields CASSGTGYTEAFF.